This TCR beta chain derives from a study of cytomegalovirus exposure and HLA in healthy donors. This clone was observed a handful of times. The V end was cut by 5 bases, the J end by 11 bases, with 15 bases between. The CDR3 runs to 12 residues. From germline, CDR1 is SGHTA and CDR2 FQGNSA. Use of 60 Vbeta and 13 Jbeta primers characterized the PCR. Profiled with immunoSEQ multiplex PCR; TCRdb holds only in-frame clones, not every one. The repertoire consists of about 130,000 clones, with around three quarters occurring once and the leading ten covering around 3%. This TCR was recovered from a man aged 35 to 55 in good health and CMV-seronegative. The J gene is TRBJ2-5, the V gene TRBV7-2; tentative D call: TRBD2 (5 bases). Material: PBMCs. Written as DNA, the CDR3 is TGTGCCAGCAGCAATCCGGGAAGTCGGCAGTACTTC. Protein product: CASSNPGSRQYF.